This T cell receptor (beta chain) was found in a study of blood T cell repertoires in COVID-19. About the study: COVID-19 samples from acute and convalescent phases originated in the United States, Italy and Spain. The cDNA or gDNA used as material had been derived from T cells, B-cell-depleted T cells, or PBMCs.

The CDR3 is 15 amino acids. The V end lost 3 bases, the J end lost 6 bases, and 19 bases lay between the germline ends. Germline V gene data show CDR1 as SGHTS and CDR2 as YDEGEE. Authors' data handling: Nucleated cell counts were estimated from reference gene primer amplification. TCRdb's table, derived via immunoSEQ multiplex PCR, lists solely in-frame clones and lacks some. For V, J and clone size, that table is used; D and trimming come from the DNA. The sample lists over 300,000 clones, 75% to 85% occurring once. The origin of this receptor is a human donor in a cohort sampled during active COVID-19. J is TRBJ2-7 and V is TRBV5-8, with TRBD1 as a possible D gene (6 bases). The sample consisted of peripheral blood. The CDR3 DNA is TGTGCCAGCAGCTGGGGGCTCTCCGAGGGCCTCGAGCAGTACTTC. Protein product: CASSWGLSEGLEQYF. The whole variable domain, filled in from reference TRBV5-8 and TRBJ2-7, reads EAGVTQSPTHLIKTRGQQATLRCSPISGHTSVYWYQQALGLGLQFLLWYDEGEERNRGNFPPRFSGRQFPNYSSELNVNALELEDSALYLCASSWGLSEGLEQYFGPGTRLTVT.